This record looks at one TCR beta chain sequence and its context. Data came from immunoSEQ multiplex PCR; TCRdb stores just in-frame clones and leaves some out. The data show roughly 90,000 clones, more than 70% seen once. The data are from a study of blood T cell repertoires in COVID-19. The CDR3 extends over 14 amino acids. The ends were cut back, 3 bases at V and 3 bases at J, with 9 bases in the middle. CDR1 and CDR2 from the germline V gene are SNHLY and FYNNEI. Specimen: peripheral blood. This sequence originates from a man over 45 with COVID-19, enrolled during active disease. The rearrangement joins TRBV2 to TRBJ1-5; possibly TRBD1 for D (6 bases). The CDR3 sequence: CASSDWTDNQPQHF. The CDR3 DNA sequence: TGTGCCAGCAGTGATTGGACAGACAATCAGCCCCAGCATTTT. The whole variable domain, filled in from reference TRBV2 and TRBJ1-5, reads EPEVTQTPSHQVTQMGQEVILRCVPISNHLYFYWYRQILGQKVEFLVSFYNNEISEKSEIFDDQFSVERPDGSNFTLKIRSTKLEDSAMYFCASSDWTDNQPQHFGDGTRLSIL.